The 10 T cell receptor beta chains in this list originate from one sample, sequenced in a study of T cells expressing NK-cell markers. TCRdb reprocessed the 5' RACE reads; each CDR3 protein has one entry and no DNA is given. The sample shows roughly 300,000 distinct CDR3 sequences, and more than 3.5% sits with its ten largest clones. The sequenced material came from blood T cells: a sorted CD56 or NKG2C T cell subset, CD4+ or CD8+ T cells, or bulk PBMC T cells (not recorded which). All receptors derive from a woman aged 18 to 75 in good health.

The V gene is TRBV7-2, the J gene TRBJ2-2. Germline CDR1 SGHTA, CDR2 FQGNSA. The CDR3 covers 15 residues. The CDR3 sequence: CASSPQLLSTGELFF.

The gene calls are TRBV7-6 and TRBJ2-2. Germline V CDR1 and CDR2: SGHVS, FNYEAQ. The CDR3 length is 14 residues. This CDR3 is CASSLAGKAGELFF.

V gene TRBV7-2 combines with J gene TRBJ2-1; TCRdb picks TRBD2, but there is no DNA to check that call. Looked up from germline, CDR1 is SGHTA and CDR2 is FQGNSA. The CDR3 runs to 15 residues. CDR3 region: CASSRSGGAAREQFF.

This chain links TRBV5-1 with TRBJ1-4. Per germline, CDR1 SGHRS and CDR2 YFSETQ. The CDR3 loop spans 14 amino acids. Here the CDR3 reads CASSRAVPNEKLFF.

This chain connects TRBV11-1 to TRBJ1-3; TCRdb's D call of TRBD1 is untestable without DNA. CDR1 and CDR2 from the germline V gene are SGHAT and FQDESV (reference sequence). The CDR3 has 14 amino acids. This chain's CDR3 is CASSSRQQRNTIYF.

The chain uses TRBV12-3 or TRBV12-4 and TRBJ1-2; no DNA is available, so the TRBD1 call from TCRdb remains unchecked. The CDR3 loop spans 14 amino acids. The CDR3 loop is CASSLTGRWYGYTF.

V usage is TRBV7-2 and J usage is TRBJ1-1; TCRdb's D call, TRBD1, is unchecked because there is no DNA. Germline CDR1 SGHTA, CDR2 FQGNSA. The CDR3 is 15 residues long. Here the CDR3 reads CASSSRTGIVAEAFF.

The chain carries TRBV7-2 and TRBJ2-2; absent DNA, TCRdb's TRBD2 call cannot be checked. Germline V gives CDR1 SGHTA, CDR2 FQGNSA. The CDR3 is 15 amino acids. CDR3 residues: CASSLFVGRAGELFF.

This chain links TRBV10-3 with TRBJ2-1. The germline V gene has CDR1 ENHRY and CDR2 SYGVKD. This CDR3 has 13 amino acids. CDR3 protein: CAISEYFGDEQFF.

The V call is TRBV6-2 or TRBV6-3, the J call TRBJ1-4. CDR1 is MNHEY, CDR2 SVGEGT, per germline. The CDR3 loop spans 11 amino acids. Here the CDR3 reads CASSSDEKLFF.